This T cell receptor beta chain was recorded in a study of CD8 T cells in ankylosing spondylitis. Study conclusions and caveats: CD8+ cells made up the disease-linked clones, which were relatively rare in peripheral blood. Reports of some motif variants in reactive arthritis synovial fluid and blood predate this one. Disease-linked clones reportedly showed significant enrichment in matched ankylosing spondylitis synovial fluid. A TCR beta motif made of eight highly homologous variants seemed typical of ankylosing spondylitis blood.

This clonotype was seen more than once but under ten times. What it binds is not known. Germline CDR1 and CDR2: MNHEY and SVGAGI. The CDR3 loop spans 15 amino acids. Trimming took off 2 bases at V and 1 base at J, with 9 bases between the two ends. Each TCR beta library was made by quantitative 5'-RACE that incorporated molecular barcodes. Each CDR3 protein gets one entry after TCRdb re-called the 5' RACE reads with MiXCR. The table records approximately 540,000 distinct CDR3 sequences, roughly 13% of them present only once. The sample comprised blood, either unsorted or a sorted T cell fraction (not recorded which). The V gene is TRBV6-5, the J gene TRBJ1-5; D might be TRBD1 (6 bases). The source is a male donor with ankylosing spondylitis. The CDR3 loop is CASSYAGASNQPQHF. The CDR3 DNA is TGTGCCAGCAGTTACGCGGGGGCAAGCAATCAGCCCCAGCATTTT.